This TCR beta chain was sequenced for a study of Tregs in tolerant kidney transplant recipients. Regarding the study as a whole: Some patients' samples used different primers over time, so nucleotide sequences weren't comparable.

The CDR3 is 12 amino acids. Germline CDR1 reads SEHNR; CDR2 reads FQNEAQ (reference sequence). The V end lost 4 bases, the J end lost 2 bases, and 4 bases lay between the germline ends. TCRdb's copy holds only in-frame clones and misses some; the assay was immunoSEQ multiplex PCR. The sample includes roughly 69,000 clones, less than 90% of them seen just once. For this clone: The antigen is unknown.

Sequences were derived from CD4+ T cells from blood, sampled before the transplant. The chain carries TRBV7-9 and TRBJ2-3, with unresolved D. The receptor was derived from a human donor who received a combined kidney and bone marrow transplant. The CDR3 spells CASSSNTDTQYF. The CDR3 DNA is TGTGCCAGCAGCTCTAACACAGATACGCAGTATTTT.